The rows below give T cell receptor beta chains drawn from one sample of a study of CD8 T cells in Susac syndrome. MiXCR, run by TCRdb on the immunoSEQ multiplex PCR reads, gives a single entry per CDR3 protein. The sample shows 120,000 to 150,000 distinct CDR3 sequences, around 94% of them seen only once. The sequenced sample consisted of CD8+ T cells from PBMCs. These receptors were collected from a human donor in good health. Each CDR3 is given with its conserved first and last residue. The order of the fields is clone size, CDR3 length, D gene, V gene, J gene, CDR3 protein, CDR3 DNA. D genes are given only for firm matches. Size is stated for part of the rows, as once, few or many counts, or as a class when the clone is expanded.

abundance: NA
len: 14
d_gene: NA
v_gene: TRBV12-3/TRBV12-4
j_gene: TRBJ1-5
CDR3aa: CASQVFGDNQPQHF
CDR3nt: TGTGCCAGCCAAGTTTTCGGGGACAATCAGCCCCAGCATTTT

abundance: NA
len: 13
d_gene: TRBD1
v_gene: TRBV28
j_gene: TRBJ2-1
CDR3aa: CASSLDPWDRGLF
CDR3nt: TGTGCCAGCAGTTTAGACCCATGGGACAGGGGACTCTTC

abundance: once
len: 11
d_gene: NA
v_gene: TRBV27
j_gene: TRBJ2-1
CDR3aa: CASSLYGEQFF
CDR3nt: TGTGCCAGCAGTTTATATGGTGAGCAGTTCTTC

abundance: NA
len: 14
d_gene: NA
v_gene: TRBV30
j_gene: TRBJ2-7
CDR3aa: CAWSVRDSLYEQYF
CDR3nt: TGTGCCTGGAGTGTCCGTGACAGTCTCTACGAGCAGTACTTC

abundance: NA
len: 16
d_gene: TRBD1
v_gene: TRBV7-2
j_gene: TRBJ2-5
CDR3aa: CASSLVRGRLEETQYF
CDR3nt: TGTGCCAGCAGCTTAGTCAGGGGGCGGTTAGAGGAGACCCAGTACTTC

abundance: NA
len: 16
d_gene: TRBD1
v_gene: TRBV20-1
j_gene: TRBJ1-1
CDR3aa: CSARKQGVGWYTEAFF
CDR3nt: TGCAGTGCTAGAAAACAGGGGGTCGGGTGGTACACTGAAGCTTTCTTT

abundance: NA
len: 13
d_gene: NA
v_gene: TRBV20-1
j_gene: TRBJ2-1
CDR3aa: CSARIAQYNEQFF
CDR3nt: TGCAGTGCTAGAATCGCTCAATACAATGAGCAGTTCTTC

abundance: NA
len: 14
d_gene: NA
v_gene: TRBV5-1
j_gene: TRBJ2-1
CDR3aa: CSSRGAAAYNEQFF
CDR3nt: TGCTCGTCACGGGGAGCGGCCGCCTACAATGAGCAGTTCTTC

abundance: NA
len: 15
d_gene: TRBD2
v_gene: TRBV13
j_gene: TRBJ2-7
CDR3aa: CASSSRLAGKHEQYF
CDR3nt: TGTGCCAGCAGCTCGCGACTAGCGGGAAAGCACGAGCAGTACTTC

abundance: NA
len: 16
d_gene: TRBD2
v_gene: TRBV28
j_gene: TRBJ2-1
CDR3aa: CASSSGLAGTYNEQFF
CDR3nt: TGTGCCAGCAGCTCAGGACTAGCGGGGACCTACAATGAGCAGTTCTTC

abundance: NA
len: 13
d_gene: TRBD1
v_gene: TRBV7-6
j_gene: TRBJ2-1
CDR3aa: CASSSVSGTGEFF
CDR3nt: TGTGCCAGCAGCTCGGTCTCCGGGACAGGGGAGTTCTTC

abundance: NA
len: 15
d_gene: NA
v_gene: TRBV27
j_gene: TRBJ2-1
CDR3aa: CASSLGIVQGNEQFF
CDR3nt: TGTGCCAGCAGTTTGGGAATAGTCCAAGGAAATGAGCAGTTCTTC

abundance: few
len: 13
d_gene: NA
v_gene: TRBV12-3/TRBV12-4
j_gene: TRBJ2-7
CDR3aa: CASSLAGGGEQYF
CDR3nt: TGTGCCAGCAGTTTAGCGGGAGGAGGGGAGCAGTACTTC

abundance: NA
len: 17
d_gene: TRBD2
v_gene: TRBV7-9
j_gene: TRBJ2-1
CDR3aa: CASSLPRTSGRKSEQFF
CDR3nt: TGTGCCAGCAGCCTACCGAGGACTAGCGGGAGAAAGAGTGAGCAGTTCTTC

abundance: few
len: 14
d_gene: NA
v_gene: TRBV28
j_gene: TRBJ2-3
CDR3aa: CASSPGDSTDTQYF
CDR3nt: TGTGCCAGCAGTCCGGGGGATAGCACAGATACGCAGTATTTT

abundance: NA
len: 16
d_gene: TRBD1
v_gene: TRBV30
j_gene: TRBJ2-1
CDR3aa: CAWNIFWDRARNEQFF
CDR3nt: TGTGCCTGGAATATCTTTTGGGACAGGGCGCGCAATGAGCAGTTCTTC

abundance: NA
len: 17
d_gene: TRBD2
v_gene: TRBV9
j_gene: TRBJ2-1
CDR3aa: CASSPRGREGSYNEQFF
CDR3nt: TGTGCCAGCAGCCCGAGAGGGAGGGAGGGCTCCTACAATGAGCAGTTCTTC

abundance: NA
len: 16
d_gene: TRBD2
v_gene: TRBV9
j_gene: TRBJ2-1
CDR3aa: CASSRQRLAGVSEQFF
CDR3nt: TGTGCCAGTTCCCGTCAAAGGCTAGCGGGAGTGAGTGAGCAGTTCTTC

abundance: NA
len: 12
d_gene: NA
v_gene: TRBV7-9
j_gene: TRBJ2-3
CDR3aa: CASSLWTDTQYF
CDR3nt: TGTGCCAGCAGCTTGTGGACAGATACGCAGTATTTT

abundance: NA
len: 13
d_gene: NA
v_gene: TRBV29-1
j_gene: TRBJ2-3
CDR3aa: CSVDPGSVDTQYF
CDR3nt: TGCAGCGTTGACCCCGGGTCGGTAGATACGCAGTATTTT

abundance: NA
len: 15
d_gene: NA
v_gene: TRBV6-5
j_gene: TRBJ2-5
CDR3aa: CASSWDGTVIETQYF
CDR3nt: TGTGCCAGCAGCTGGGACGGGACGGTTATCGAGACCCAGTACTTC

abundance: NA
len: 13
d_gene: TRBD1
v_gene: TRBV9
j_gene: TRBJ2-2
CDR3aa: CASSRTGTGELFF
CDR3nt: TGTGCCAGCAGCCGGACAGGGACCGGGGAGCTGTTTTTT

abundance: NA
len: 13
d_gene: NA
v_gene: TRBV7-8
j_gene: TRBJ1-5
CDR3aa: CASSQTSYQPQHF
CDR3nt: TGTGCCAGCAGCCAAACGAGTTATCAGCCCCAGCATTTT

abundance: NA
len: 14
d_gene: NA
v_gene: TRBV7-8
j_gene: TRBJ2-1
CDR3aa: CASSSGQLYNEQFF
CDR3nt: TGTGCCAGCAGCTCCGGACAGCTCTACAATGAGCAGTTCTTC

abundance: NA
len: 14
d_gene: NA
v_gene: TRBV27
j_gene: TRBJ2-3
CDR3aa: CASSLWAPPDTQYF
CDR3nt: TGTGCCAGCAGTTTATGGGCTCCCCCAGATACGCAGTATTTT

abundance: NA
len: 13
d_gene: NA
v_gene: TRBV2
j_gene: TRBJ1-1
CDR3aa: CASRMTGDAEAFF
CDR3nt: TGTGCCAGCAGGATGACAGGTGACGCTGAAGCTTTCTTT

abundance: NA
len: 13
d_gene: NA
v_gene: TRBV29-1
j_gene: TRBJ2-1
CDR3aa: CSVVIGSYNEQFF
CDR3nt: TGCAGCGTTGTTATAGGGTCCTACAATGAGCAGTTCTTC

abundance: NA
len: 15
d_gene: NA
v_gene: TRBV30
j_gene: TRBJ1-3
CDR3aa: CAWTPTASSGNTIYF
CDR3nt: TGTGCCTGGACCCCGACAGCTAGTTCTGGAAACACCATATATTTT

abundance: NA
len: 14
d_gene: NA
v_gene: TRBV4-1
j_gene: TRBJ2-1
CDR3aa: CASSAMGLANEQFF
CDR3nt: TGCGCCAGCAGCGCAATGGGACTCGCAAATGAGCAGTTCTTC

abundance: NA
len: 16
d_gene: NA
v_gene: TRBV4-2
j_gene: TRBJ1-1
CDR3aa: CASSQGENSLNTEAFF
CDR3nt: TGTGCCAGCAGCCAAGGTGAGAACAGCCTGAACACTGAAGCTTTCTTT

abundance: once
len: 12
d_gene: NA
v_gene: TRBV29-1
j_gene: TRBJ1-2
CDR3aa: CSVEPFDYGYTF
CDR3nt: TGCAGCGTTGAGCCGTTTGACTATGGCTACACCTTC

abundance: NA
len: 10
d_gene: NA
v_gene: TRBV5-1
j_gene: TRBJ1-1
CDR3aa: CASRGTEAFF
CDR3nt: TGCGCCAGCCGGGGGACTGAAGCTTTCTTT

abundance: few
len: 19
d_gene: TRBD2
v_gene: TRBV6-1
j_gene: TRBJ2-1
CDR3aa: CASSTLRRSSGSPYNEQFF
CDR3nt: TGTGCCAGCAGCACCCTGAGACGGAGTAGCGGGAGTCCCTACAATGAGCAGTTCTTC

abundance: NA
len: 17
d_gene: NA
v_gene: TRBV2
j_gene: TRBJ2-3
CDR3aa: CASSEGLTQASTDTQYF
CDR3nt: TGTGCCAGCAGTGAAGGGCTGACACAAGCTAGCACAGATACGCAGTATTTT

abundance: NA
len: 14
d_gene: NA
v_gene: TRBV13
j_gene: TRBJ2-1
CDR3aa: CASSLTGVGHEQFF
CDR3nt: TGTGCCAGCAGCTTGACGGGAGTGGGGCATGAGCAGTTCTTC

abundance: NA
len: 14
d_gene: NA
v_gene: TRBV28
j_gene: TRBJ2-7
CDR3aa: CASSYGTLTYEQYF
CDR3nt: TGTGCCAGCAGTTACGGGACTCTAACCTACGAGCAGTACTTC

abundance: NA
len: 12
d_gene: NA
v_gene: TRBV7-3
j_gene: TRBJ2-5
CDR3aa: CASSPTGSTQYF
CDR3nt: TGTGCCAGCAGCCCGACGGGTTCGACCCAGTACTTC

abundance: NA
len: 17
d_gene: NA
v_gene: TRBV7-9
j_gene: TRBJ2-4
CDR3aa: CASSQQGPYLAKNIQYF
CDR3nt: TGTGCCAGCAGCCAACAAGGACCCTATCTAGCCAAAAACATTCAGTACTTC

abundance: NA
len: 16
d_gene: TRBD2
v_gene: TRBV15
j_gene: TRBJ2-7
CDR3aa: CATSRSSGRTAYEQYF
CDR3nt: TGTGCCACCAGCAGATCGAGCGGGAGGACAGCCTACGAGCAGTACTTC

abundance: NA
len: 16
d_gene: NA
v_gene: TRBV7-9
j_gene: TRBJ2-4
CDR3aa: CASSPRVSEGLNIQYF
CDR3nt: TGTGCCAGCAGCCCGAGGGTTAGTGAGGGGCTTAACATTCAGTACTTC

abundance: NA
len: 12
d_gene: TRBD2
v_gene: TRBV27
j_gene: TRBJ2-3
CDR3aa: CASSFLAGTQYF
CDR3nt: TGTGCCAGCAGTTTTCTAGCGGGTACGCAGTATTTT

abundance: once
len: 11
d_gene: NA
v_gene: TRBV29-1
j_gene: TRBJ2-1
CDR3aa: CSGLAVGEQFF
CDR3nt: TGCAGCGGCCTAGCAGTTGGGGAGCAGTTCTTC

abundance: NA
len: 14
d_gene: TRBD2
v_gene: TRBV20-1
j_gene: TRBJ2-7
CDR3aa: CSARTSQYGFEQYF
CDR3nt: TGCAGTGCCCGGACTAGTCAGTACGGGTTCGAGCAGTACTTC

abundance: NA
len: 16
d_gene: NA
v_gene: TRBV5-1
j_gene: TRBJ1-1
CDR3aa: CASSLWDLTNPTEAFF
CDR3nt: TGCGCCAGCAGCTTGTGGGACCTCACAAACCCCACTGAAGCTTTCTTT

abundance: NA
len: 16
d_gene: NA
v_gene: TRBV4-3
j_gene: TRBJ1-1
CDR3aa: CASSQDLGLMLTEAFF
CDR3nt: TGCGCCAGCAGCCAAGACCTGGGATTGATGTTGACTGAAGCTTTCTTT

abundance: once
len: 16
d_gene: NA
v_gene: TRBV9
j_gene: TRBJ2-1
CDR3aa: CASSVGGSASYNEQFF
CDR3nt: TGTGCCAGCAGCGTAGGTGGGAGTGCCTCCTACAATGAGCAGTTCTTC

abundance: NA
len: 16
d_gene: TRBD1
v_gene: TRBV28
j_gene: TRBJ2-1
CDR3aa: CASSPSGQGIYNEQFF
CDR3nt: TGTGCCAGCAGTCCCTCGGGACAGGGAATCTACAATGAGCAGTTCTTC

abundance: NA
len: 14
d_gene: TRBD2
v_gene: TRBV29-1
j_gene: TRBJ2-5
CDR3aa: CSVELAGGWETQYF
CDR3nt: TGCAGCGTTGAACTAGCGGGAGGCTGGGAGACCCAGTACTTC

abundance: NA
len: 14
d_gene: NA
v_gene: TRBV7-9
j_gene: TRBJ1-2
CDR3aa: CASSLLGGNYGYTF
CDR3nt: TGTGCCAGCAGCTTATTAGGAGGGAACTATGGCTACACCTTC

abundance: few
len: 15
d_gene: TRBD2
v_gene: TRBV9
j_gene: TRBJ2-1
CDR3aa: CASSPGLAVNNEQFF
CDR3nt: TGTGCCAGCAGCCCCGGACTAGCGGTAAACAATGAGCAGTTCTTC

abundance: NA
len: 14
d_gene: NA
v_gene: TRBV28
j_gene: TRBJ1-5
CDR3aa: CASSYSGANQPQHF
CDR3nt: TGTGCCAGCAGTTATTCAGGGGCCAATCAGCCCCAGCATTTT

abundance: NA
len: 15
d_gene: TRBD1
v_gene: TRBV2
j_gene: TRBJ2-7
CDR3aa: CASSEYTGEINEQYF
CDR3nt: TGTGCCAGCAGTGAATACACAGGGGAAATCAACGAGCAGTACTTC

abundance: NA
len: 13
d_gene: NA
v_gene: TRBV29-1
j_gene: TRBJ1-1
CDR3aa: CSVETSKNTEAFF
CDR3nt: TGCAGCGTTGAAACTTCTAAGAACACTGAAGCTTTCTTT

abundance: NA
len: 13
d_gene: NA
v_gene: TRBV6-2/TRBV6-3
j_gene: TRBJ1-1
CDR3aa: CASSYVVNTEAFF
CDR3nt: TGTGCCAGCAGTTATGTAGTGAACACTGAAGCTTTCTTT

abundance: NA
len: 12
d_gene: NA
v_gene: TRBV29-1
j_gene: TRBJ2-5
CDR3aa: CSVEDMEETQYF
CDR3nt: TGCAGCGTTGAAGATATGGAAGAGACCCAGTACTTC

abundance: NA
len: 14
d_gene: NA
v_gene: TRBV12-3/TRBV12-4
j_gene: TRBJ2-5
CDR3aa: CASSLLASQETQYF
CDR3nt: TGTGCCAGCAGTTTATTGGCCAGCCAAGAGACCCAGTACTTC

abundance: NA
len: 13
d_gene: NA
v_gene: TRBV9
j_gene: TRBJ2-7
CDR3aa: CASSGTERYEQYF
CDR3nt: TGTGCCAGCAGCGGGACAGAACGTTACGAGCAGTACTTC